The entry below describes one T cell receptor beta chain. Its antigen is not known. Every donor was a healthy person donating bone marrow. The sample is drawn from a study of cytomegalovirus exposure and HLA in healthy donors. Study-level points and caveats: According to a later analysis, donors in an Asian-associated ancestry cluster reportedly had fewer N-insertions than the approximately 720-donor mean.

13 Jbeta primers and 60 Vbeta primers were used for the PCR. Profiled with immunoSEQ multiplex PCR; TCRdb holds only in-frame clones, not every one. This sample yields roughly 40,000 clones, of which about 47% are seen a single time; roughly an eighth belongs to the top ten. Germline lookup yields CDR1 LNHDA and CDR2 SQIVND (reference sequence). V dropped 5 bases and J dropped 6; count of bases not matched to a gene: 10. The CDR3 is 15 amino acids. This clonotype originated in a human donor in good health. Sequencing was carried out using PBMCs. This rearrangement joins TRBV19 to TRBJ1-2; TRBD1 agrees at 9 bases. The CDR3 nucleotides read TGTGCCAGTAGTTCCCCCTGGACAGGGGTGGATGGCTACACCTTC. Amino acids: CASSSPWTGVDGYTF.